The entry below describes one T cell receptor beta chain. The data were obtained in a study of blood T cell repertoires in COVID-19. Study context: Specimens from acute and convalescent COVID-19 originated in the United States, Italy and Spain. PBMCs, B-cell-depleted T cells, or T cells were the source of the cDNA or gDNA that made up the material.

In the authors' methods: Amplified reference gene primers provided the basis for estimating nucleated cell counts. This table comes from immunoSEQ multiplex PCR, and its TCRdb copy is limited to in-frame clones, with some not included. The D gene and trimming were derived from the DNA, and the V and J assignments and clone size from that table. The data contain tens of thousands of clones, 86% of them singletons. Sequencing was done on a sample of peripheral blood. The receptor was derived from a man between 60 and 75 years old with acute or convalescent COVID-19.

The DNA for the CDR3 is TGTGCCAGCAGCCAATTTGCCGTGACAGGGAATCAGCCCCAGCATTTT. Its protein product is CASSQFAVTGNQPQHF. The chain uses TRBV3-1 (or the pseudogene TRBV3-2) and TRBJ1-5, with TRBD1 identical over 7 bases. Unmatched junction bases numbered 8, after V lost 2 bases and J lost 4 bases. Looked up from germline, CDR1 is LGHDT and CDR2 is YNNKEL (reference sequence). The CDR3 is made up of 16 amino acids.